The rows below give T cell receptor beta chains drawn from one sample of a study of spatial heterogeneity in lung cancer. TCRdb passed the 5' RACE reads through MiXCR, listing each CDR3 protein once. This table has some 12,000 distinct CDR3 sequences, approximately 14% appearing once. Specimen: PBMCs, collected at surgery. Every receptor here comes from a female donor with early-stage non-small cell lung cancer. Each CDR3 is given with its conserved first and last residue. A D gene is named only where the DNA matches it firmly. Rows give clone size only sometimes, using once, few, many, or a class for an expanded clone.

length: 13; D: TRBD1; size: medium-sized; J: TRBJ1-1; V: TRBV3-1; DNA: TGTGCCAGCTCACAGGGGGCTGACACTGAAGCTTTCTTT; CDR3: CASSQGADTEAFF
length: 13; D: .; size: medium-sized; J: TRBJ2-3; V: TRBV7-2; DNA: TGTGCCAGCAGCCCACTCAGGGCAACCTTCGCGTATTTT; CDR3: CASSPLRATFAYF
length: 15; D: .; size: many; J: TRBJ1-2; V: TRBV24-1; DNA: TGTGCCACCAGTGATCAGGCTCGACTTTCCTATGGCTACACCTTC; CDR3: CATSDQARLSYGYTF
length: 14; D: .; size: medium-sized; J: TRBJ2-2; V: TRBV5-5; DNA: TGTGCCAGCAGACCGGGACAGAACACCGGGGAGCTGTTTTTT; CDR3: CASRPGQNTGELFF
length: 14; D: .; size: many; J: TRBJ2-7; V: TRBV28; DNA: TGTGCCAGCAGAAGAACTCGGGGGAATTACGAGCAGTACTTC; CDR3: CASRRTRGNYEQYF
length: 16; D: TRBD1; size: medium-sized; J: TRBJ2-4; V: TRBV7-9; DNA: TGTGCCAGCAGCTTGACAGGGTTCGAGGCCAAAAACATTCAGTACTTC; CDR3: CASSLTGFEAKNIQYF
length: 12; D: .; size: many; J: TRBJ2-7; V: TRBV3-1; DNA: TGTGCCAGCAGCCATTCTCCGAGCGAGCAGTACTTC; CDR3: CASSHSPSEQYF
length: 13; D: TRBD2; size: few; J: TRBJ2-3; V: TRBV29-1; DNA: TGCAGCGACTCACTAGCGGGAGCCGATACGCAGTATTTT; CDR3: CSDSLAGADTQYF
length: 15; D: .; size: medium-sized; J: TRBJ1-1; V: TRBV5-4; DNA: TGTGCCAGCAGTTTTTTCGACAGAATTTACACTGAAGCTTTCTTT; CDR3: CASSFFDRIYTEAFF
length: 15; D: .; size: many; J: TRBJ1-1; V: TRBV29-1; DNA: TGCAGCGTTCCTGGGACATGGGGTAAGAACACTGAAGTTTTCTTT; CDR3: CSVPGTWGKNTEVFF
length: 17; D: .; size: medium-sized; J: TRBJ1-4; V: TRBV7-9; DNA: TGTGCCAGCAGCTCTGGGGCCTCAGGGGCAACTAATGAAAAACTGTTTTTT; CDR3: CASSSGASGATNEKLFF
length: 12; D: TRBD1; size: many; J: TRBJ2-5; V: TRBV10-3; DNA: TGTGCCATCGGACAGGGCCAAGAGACCCAGTACTTC; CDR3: CAIGQGQETQYF
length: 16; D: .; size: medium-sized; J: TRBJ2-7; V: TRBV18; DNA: TGTGCCAGCTCACATAACCGGGACATCCTTTCCTACGAGCAGTACTTC; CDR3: CASSHNRDILSYEQYF
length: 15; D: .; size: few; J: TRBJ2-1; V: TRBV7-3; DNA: TGTGCCAGCAGCTTGAACAGGAACTCCTACAATGAGCAGTTCTTC; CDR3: CASSLNRNSYNEQFF
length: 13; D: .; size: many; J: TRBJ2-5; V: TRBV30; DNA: TGTGCCTGGAGTGTACTTCAGGGAGGGACCCAGTACTTC; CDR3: CAWSVLQGGTQYF
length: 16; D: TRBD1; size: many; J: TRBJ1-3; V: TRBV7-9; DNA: TGTGCCAGCAGCTTACCCGTGACAGGGTGGAGGAACACCATATATTTT; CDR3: CASSLPVTGWRNTIYF
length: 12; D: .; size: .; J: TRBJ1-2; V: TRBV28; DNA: TGTGCCAGCAGTGTAACCTGGGGTGGCTACACCTTC; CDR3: CASSVTWGGYTF
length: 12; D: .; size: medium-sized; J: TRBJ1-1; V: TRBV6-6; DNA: TGTGCCAGCACCTTAGGATCCACTGAAGCTTTCTTT; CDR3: CASTLGSTEAFF
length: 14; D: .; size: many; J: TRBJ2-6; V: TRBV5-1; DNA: TGCGCCAGCTCCAAGGGACCTGGGGCCAACGTCCTGACTTTC; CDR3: CASSKGPGANVLTF
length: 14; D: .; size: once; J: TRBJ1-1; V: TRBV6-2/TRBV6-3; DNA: TGTGCCAGCAGGTTGGGGACTTGGGACACTGAAGCTTTCTTT; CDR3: CASRLGTWDTEAFF
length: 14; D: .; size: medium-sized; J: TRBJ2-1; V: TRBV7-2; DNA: TGTGCCAGCAGCTCGGTGGAGATATACAATGAGCAGTTCTTC; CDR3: CASSSVEIYNEQFF
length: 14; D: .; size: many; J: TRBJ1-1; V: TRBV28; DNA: TGTGCCAGCAGTTTGGTCCTCTCGAACACTGAAGCTTTCTTT; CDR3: CASSLVLSNTEAFF
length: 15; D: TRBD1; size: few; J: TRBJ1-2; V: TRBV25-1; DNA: TGTGCCAGCAGTGGCCCCAAAGGGGGCGAGGATGGCTACACCTTC; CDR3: CASSGPKGGEDGYTF
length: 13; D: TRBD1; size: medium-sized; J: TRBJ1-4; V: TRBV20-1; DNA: TGCAGTGCAGGGACAGCAACTAATGAAAAACTGTTTTTT; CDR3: CSAGTATNEKLFF
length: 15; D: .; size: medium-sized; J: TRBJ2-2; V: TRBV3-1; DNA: TGTGCCAGCAGCCAAGATTTCAGGGAAACCGGGGAGCTGTTTTTT; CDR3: CASSQDFRETGELFF
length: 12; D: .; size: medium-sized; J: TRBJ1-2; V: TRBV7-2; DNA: TGTGCCAGCAGCTCCACAGGGTTGGGCTACACCTTC; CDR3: CASSSTGLGYTF
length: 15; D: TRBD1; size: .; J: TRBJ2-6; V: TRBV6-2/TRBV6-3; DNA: TGTGCCAGCAGACAGACAGGGGACGGGGCCAACGTCCTGACTTTC; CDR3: CASRQTGDGANVLTF
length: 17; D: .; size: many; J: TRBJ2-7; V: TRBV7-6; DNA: TGTGCCAGCAGCCTCAACGAGGGGTATGCTGGGGTGGACGAGCAGTACTTC; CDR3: CASSLNEGYAGVDEQYF
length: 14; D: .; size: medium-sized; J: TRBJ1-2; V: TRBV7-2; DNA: TGTGCCAGCGCCCAAAGAGGACCTAACTATGGCTACACCTTC; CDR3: CASAQRGPNYGYTF
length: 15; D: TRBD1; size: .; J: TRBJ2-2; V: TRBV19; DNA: TGTGCCAGTACCACAGGGGGAGAGTACACCGGGGAGCTGTTTTTT; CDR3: CASTTGGEYTGELFF
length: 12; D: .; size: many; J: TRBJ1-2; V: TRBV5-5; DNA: TGTGCCAGCAGCCCAGCCCTCTATGGCTACACCTTC; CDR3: CASSPALYGYTF
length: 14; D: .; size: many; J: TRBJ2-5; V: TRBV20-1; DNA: TGCAGTGCTAGTTCGCGGAAGTACCAAGAGACCCAGTACTTC; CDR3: CSASSRKYQETQYF
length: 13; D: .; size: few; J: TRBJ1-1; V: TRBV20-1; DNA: TGCAGTGCTCCGGAATTCGGGAACACTGAAGCTTTCTTT; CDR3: CSAPEFGNTEAFF
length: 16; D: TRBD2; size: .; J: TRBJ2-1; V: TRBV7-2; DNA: TGTGCCAGCAGCAACGGACTAGCGGGGGGGCAGGATGAGCAGTTCTTC; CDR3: CASSNGLAGGQDEQFF
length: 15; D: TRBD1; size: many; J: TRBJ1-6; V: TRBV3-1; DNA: TGTGCCAGCAGCCCCCGGGACAGGAAGAATTCACCCCTCCACTTT; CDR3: CASSPRDRKNSPLHF
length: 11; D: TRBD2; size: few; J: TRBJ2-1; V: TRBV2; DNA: TGTGCCAGCAGTGGCGGACTAGGACTGTTCTTC; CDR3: CASSGGLGLFF
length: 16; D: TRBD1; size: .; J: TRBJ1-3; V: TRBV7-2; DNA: TGTGCCAGCAGCTTAGCGCAGGGGGCGACGGGAAACACCATATATTTT; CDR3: CASSLAQGATGNTIYF
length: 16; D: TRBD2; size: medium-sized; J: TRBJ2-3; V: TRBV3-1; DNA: TGTGCCAGCAGCCAGAGGGGTAGCGGGAGAGCAGATACGCAGTATTTT; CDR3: CASSQRGSGRADTQYF
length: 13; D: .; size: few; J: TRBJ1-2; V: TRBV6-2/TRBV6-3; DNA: TGTGTCAGCAGGCCAACAGGGTTGGATGGCTACACCTTC; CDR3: CVSRPTGLDGYTF
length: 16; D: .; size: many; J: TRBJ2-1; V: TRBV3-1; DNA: TGTGCCAGCAGCCAAGTCGGGGGATCCTCCTACAATGAGCAGTTCTTC; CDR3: CASSQVGGSSYNEQFF
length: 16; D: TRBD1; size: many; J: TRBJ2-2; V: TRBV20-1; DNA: TGCAGTGCTCCCCGGGCAGGGGGAAGCTCCACCGGGGAGCTGTTTTTT; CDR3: CSAPRAGGSSTGELFF
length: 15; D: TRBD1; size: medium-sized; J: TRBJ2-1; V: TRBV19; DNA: TGTGCCAGTAGTCGACAGGGGGCTAGCTACAATGAGCAGTTCTTC; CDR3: CASSRQGASYNEQFF
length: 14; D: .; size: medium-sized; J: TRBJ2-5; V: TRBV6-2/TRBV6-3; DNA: TGTGCCAGCAGTTATAGGAGTGGGTGGGAGACCCAGTACTTC; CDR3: CASSYRSGWETQYF
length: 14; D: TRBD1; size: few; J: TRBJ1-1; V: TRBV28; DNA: TGTGCCAGCAGTCCTCCGACAGGGAGCACTGAAGCTTTCTTT; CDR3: CASSPPTGSTEAFF
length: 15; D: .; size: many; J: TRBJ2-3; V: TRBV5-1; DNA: TGCGCCAGCAGCTTGAGACCCGAGGACACAGATACGCAGTATTTT; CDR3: CASSLRPEDTDTQYF
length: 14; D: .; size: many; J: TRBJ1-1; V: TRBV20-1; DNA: TGCAGTGCTAGAAGGGCGCAGGTCAACACTGAAGCTTTCTTT; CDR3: CSARRAQVNTEAFF
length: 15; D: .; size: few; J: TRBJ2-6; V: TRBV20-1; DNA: TGCAGTGCTAGGGACAGCTTTTCTGGGGCCAACGTCCTGACTTTC; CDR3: CSARDSFSGANVLTF
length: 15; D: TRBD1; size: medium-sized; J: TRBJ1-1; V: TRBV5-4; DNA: TGTGCCAGCAGTTTGGGGGACAGGGGGCTCACTGAAGCTTTCTTT; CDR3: CASSLGDRGLTEAFF
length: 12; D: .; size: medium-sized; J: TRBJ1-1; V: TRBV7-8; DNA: TGTGCCAGCAGCCCCGGGGTCGGGGAAGCTTTCTTT; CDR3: CASSPGVGEAFF
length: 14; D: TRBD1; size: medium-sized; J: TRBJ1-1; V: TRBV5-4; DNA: TGTGCCAGCACAACAGGGGGTAAAGGCACTGAAGCTTTCTTT; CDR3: CASTTGGKGTEAFF